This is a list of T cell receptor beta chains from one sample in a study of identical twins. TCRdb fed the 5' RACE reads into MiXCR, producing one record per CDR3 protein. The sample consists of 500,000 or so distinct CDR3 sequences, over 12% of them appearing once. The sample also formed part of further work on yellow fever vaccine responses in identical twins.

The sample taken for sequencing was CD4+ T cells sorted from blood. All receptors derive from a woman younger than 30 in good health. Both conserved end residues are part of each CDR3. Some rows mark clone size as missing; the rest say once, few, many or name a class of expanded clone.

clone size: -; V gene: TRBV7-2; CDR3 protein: CASSDGIDRGRLQYF
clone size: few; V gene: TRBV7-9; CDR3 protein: CASSLALGQAYNEQFF
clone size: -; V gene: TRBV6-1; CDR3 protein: CASSRTGEYNEQFF
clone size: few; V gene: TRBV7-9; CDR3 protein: CASSLEGRGTGELFF
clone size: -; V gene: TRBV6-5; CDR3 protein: CASNSPGQGVAQYF
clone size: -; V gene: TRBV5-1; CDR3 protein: CASSLDGPKNTEAFF
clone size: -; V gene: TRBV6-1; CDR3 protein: CASSELQGQQSSGNTIYF
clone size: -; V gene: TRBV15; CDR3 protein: CATSGRTGGGGQYF
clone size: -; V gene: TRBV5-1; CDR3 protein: CASSLAGQGVDEQYF
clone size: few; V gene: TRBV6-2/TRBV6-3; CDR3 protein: CASGPRVGASYEQYF
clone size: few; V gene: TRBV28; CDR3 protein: CASSQWGTGNTGELFF
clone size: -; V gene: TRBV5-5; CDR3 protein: CASSLIQGTSSYEQYF
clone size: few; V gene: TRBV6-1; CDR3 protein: CASRVESNQPQHF
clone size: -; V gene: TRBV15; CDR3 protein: CATRREGTDTQYF
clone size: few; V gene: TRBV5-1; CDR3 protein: CASSLQPQLGLEETQYF
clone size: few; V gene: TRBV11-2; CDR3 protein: CASSLDTGSYEQYF
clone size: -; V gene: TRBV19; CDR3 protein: CASSITGTGYHEQYF